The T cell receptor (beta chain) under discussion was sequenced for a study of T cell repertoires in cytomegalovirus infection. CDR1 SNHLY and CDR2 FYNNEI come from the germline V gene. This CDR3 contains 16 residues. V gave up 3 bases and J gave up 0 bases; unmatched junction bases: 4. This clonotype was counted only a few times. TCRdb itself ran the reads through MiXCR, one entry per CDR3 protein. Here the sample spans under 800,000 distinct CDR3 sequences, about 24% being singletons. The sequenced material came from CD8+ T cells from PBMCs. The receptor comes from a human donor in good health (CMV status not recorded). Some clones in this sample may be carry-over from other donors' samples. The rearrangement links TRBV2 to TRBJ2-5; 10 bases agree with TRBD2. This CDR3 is CASSDLAGGYQETQYF. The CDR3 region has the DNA TGTGCCAGCAGTGACTTAGCGGGGGGCTACCAAGAGACCCAGTACTTC.